The T cell receptor beta chain described here comes from a study of cytomegalovirus exposure and HLA in healthy donors. Using immunoSEQ multiplex PCR, the repertoire was profiled, and TCRdb retains in-frame clones only, with some absent. The sample holds 150,000 or so clones; 85% to 90% are singletons and the top ten take roughly 9.3%. In its sample, this clone was seen a few times. This TCR was recovered from a woman aged 18-30 years in good health and CMV-seropositive. The sample was PBMCs.

The CDR3 DNA reads TGTGCCACCCGGACTAGCGGGGGGGCTGTGACCGGGGAGCTGTTTTTT. It translates to CATRTSGGAVTGELFF. The chain carries TRBV14 and TRBJ2-2; 15 bases are a match to TRBD2. The germline CDR1 and CDR2 sequences are SGHDN and FVKESK. The CDR3 is made up of 16 amino acids. The V gene end was trimmed by 10 bases and the J gene end by 5 bases; junction bases not matched to a gene: 8.